This T cell receptor beta chain was recovered during a study of cytomegalovirus exposure and HLA in healthy donors. Whole-study results and caveats: Listed as cytomegalovirus-associated were roughly 180 TCR beta chains. In vitro assays verified that a few CMV-associated chains recognized CMV antigens specifically.

Concerning this clone: Its antigen is still unknown.

Here immunoSEQ multiplex PCR was the method, and the copy in TCRdb shows in-frame clones only, minus some. The sample has 150,000 to 200,000 clones; roughly nine tenths are singletons. The germline gives CDR1 SGHAT, CDR2 FQNNGV. V lost 6 bases to trimming and J lost 0 bases; unmatched junction nucleotides: 4. CDR3 length equals 14 residues. Sequencing was carried out using PBMCs. The rearrangement joins TRBV11-2 to TRBJ2-7; TRBD1 agrees at 8 bases. The clonotype originates from a woman aged 25 to 39 in good health and CMV-seronegative. The CDR3 here is CASRPGQVSYEQYF. CDR3 in DNA: TGTGCCAGCAGGCCGGGACAGGTCTCCTACGAGCAGTACTTC.